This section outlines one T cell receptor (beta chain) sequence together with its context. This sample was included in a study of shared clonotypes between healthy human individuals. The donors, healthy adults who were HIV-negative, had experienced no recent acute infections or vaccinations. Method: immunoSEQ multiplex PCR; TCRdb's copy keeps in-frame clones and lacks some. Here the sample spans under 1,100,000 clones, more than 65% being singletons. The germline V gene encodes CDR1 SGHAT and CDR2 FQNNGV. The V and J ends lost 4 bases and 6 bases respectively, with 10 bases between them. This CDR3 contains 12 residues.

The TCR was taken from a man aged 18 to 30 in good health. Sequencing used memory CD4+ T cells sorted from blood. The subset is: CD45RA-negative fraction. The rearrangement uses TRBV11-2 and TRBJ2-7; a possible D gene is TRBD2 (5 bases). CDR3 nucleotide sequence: TGTGCCAGCAGCTCGACCGGGGTCGAGCAGTACTTC. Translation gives CASSSTGVEQYF.